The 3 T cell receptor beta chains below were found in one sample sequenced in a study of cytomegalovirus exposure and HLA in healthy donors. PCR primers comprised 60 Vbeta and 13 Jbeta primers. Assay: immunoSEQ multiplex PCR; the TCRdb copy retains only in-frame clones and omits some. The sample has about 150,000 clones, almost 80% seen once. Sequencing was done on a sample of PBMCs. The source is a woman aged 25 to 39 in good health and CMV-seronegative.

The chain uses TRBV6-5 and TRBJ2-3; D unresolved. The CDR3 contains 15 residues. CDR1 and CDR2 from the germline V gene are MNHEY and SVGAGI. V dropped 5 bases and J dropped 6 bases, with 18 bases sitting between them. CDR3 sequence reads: CASSPRNSPRDTQYF. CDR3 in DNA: TGTGCCAGCAGTCCCCGTAACAGCCCAAGGGATACGCAGTATTTT.

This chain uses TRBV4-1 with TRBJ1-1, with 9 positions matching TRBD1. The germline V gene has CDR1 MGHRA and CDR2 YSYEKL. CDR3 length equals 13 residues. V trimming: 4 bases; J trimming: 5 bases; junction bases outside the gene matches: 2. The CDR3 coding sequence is TGCGCCAGCAGCCCGGACAGGGGTACTGAAGCTTTCTTT. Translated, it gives CASSPDRGTEAFF.

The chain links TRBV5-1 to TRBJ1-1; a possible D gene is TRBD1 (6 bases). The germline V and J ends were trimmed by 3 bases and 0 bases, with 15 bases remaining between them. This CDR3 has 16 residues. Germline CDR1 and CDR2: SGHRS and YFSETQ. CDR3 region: CASSWGGGGLNTEAFF. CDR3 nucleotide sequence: TGCGCCAGCAGCTGGGGGGGAGGGGGGTTGAACACTGAAGCTTTCTTT.